Listed below are T cell receptor beta chains from one sample, sequenced in a study of T cell responses to AZD1222 COVID-19 vaccine. Data came from immunoSEQ multiplex PCR; TCRdb stores just in-frame clones and leaves some out. The table includes 200,000 or so clones, around 93% detected once. Here the sequenced sample was peripheral blood, taken on day 0 of AZD1222 vaccination. The receptors stem from an adult in good health. Each CDR3 is given with its conserved first and last residue. The D gene is left open where the match is weak. A clone size is listed for some rows: how often the clone was seen (once, few, many), or a class if it is expanded.

clone size	J gene	D gene	V gene	CDR3 DNA	CDR3 protein
.	TRBJ2-1	.	TRBV9	TGTGCCAGCAGCGTTCAGGGTTGGGGTGAGCAGTTCTTC	CASSVQGWGEQFF
.	TRBJ2-2	TRBD2	TRBV19	TGTGCCAGTAATGGGTATCGGGGGGGCACCGGGGAGCTGTTTTTT	CASNGYRGGTGELFF
.	TRBJ1-1	.	TRBV28	TGTGCCAGCACAAAGGGCCTTGCCCGGTGGAACACTGAAGCTTTCTTT	CASTKGLARWNTEAFF
.	TRBJ2-1	.	TRBV6-5	TGTGCCAGCAGGAGAGCTCCCACCTCCTACAATGAGCAGTTCTTC	CASRRAPTSYNEQFF
.	TRBJ2-1	TRBD2	TRBV12-3/TRBV12-4	TGTGCCAGCAGTCTCGGGACTAGCGGTGAGCAGTTCTTC	CASSLGTSGEQFF
once	TRBJ2-7	TRBD1	TRBV6-2/TRBV6-3	TGTGCCAGCAGTTACTCGCCAGGGGGACCTTACGAGCAGTACTTC	CASSYSPGGPYEQYF
.	TRBJ1-1	.	TRBV11-2	TGTGCCAGCAGCCCCAAACTGAACACTGAAGCTTTCTTT	CASSPKLNTEAFF
.	TRBJ2-3	TRBD2	TRBV4-2	TGTGCCAGCAGCAGTACGGGAGGGAGCACAGATACGCAGTATTTT	CASSSTGGSTDTQYF
.	TRBJ1-3	.	TRBV5-5	TGTGCCAGCAGCTTATACCCGCGGGGGCAGAGAGGAAACACCATATATTTT	CASSLYPRGQRGNTIYF
.	TRBJ1-1	.	TRBV7-8	TGTGCCAGCAGCTCCTCCGTGGATAGGGACACCGAAGCTTTCTTT	CASSSSVDRDTEAFF
.	TRBJ1-5	.	TRBV27	TGTGCCAGCCGTAAAGGGAAAGACAATCAGCCCCAGCATTTT	CASRKGKDNQPQHF
.	TRBJ1-2	TRBD1	TRBV4-3	TGCGCCAGCAGCCAAGGACAGGGAGTGGCTAACTATGGCTACACCTTC	CASSQGQGVANYGYTF
.	TRBJ1-1	TRBD1	TRBV15	TGTGCCACCAGCAGATTCTCCGGGACAGGGGGCACTGAAGCTTTCTTT	CATSRFSGTGGTEAFF
.	TRBJ1-1	.	TRBV7-2	TGTGCCAGCAGCTTAGGGTTAGGGAGAGGTTTATGGGACACTGAAGCTTTCTTT	CASSLGLGRGLWDTEAFF
.	TRBJ2-7	TRBD2	TRBV3-1/TRBV3-2	TGTGCCAGCAGCCAGTCCGGGACTAGACTCCACGAGCAGTACTTC	CASSQSGTRLHEQYF
.	TRBJ2-7	.	TRBV12-2	TGTGCAAGTCGCTTAGCACCCGGGGGTTGGATTCACGAGCAGTACTTC	CASRLAPGGWIHEQYF
.	TRBJ1-5	.	TRBV7-2	TGTGCCAGCAGCCCTAGCTCGGACAGCCCCTATCAGCCCCAGCATTTT	CASSPSSDSPYQPQHF
.	TRBJ1-1	.	TRBV9	TGTGCCAGCAGCGCGAGCGGGAGGGGCGTGGCTGAAGCTTTCTTT	CASSASGRGVAEAFF
.	TRBJ1-1	.	TRBV5-1	TGCGCCAGCAGGGGGAATACGCTTGAAGCTTTCTTT	CASRGNTLEAFF
.	TRBJ1-1	TRBD1	TRBV6-6	TGTGCCAGCAGTGTACAGGGGATGAGAACTGAAGCTTTCTTT	CASSVQGMRTEAFF
.	TRBJ1-3	.	TRBV27	TGTGCCAGCAGTCTAGCCCCCCCGCTCTCTGGAAACACCATATATTTT	CASSLAPPLSGNTIYF
.	TRBJ1-5	TRBD1	TRBV28	TGTGCCAGCAGTGCAGGGGGCGGGCTCCATAGCAATCAGCCCCAGCATTTT	CASSAGGGLHSNQPQHF
once	TRBJ2-3	.	TRBV6-1	TGTGCCAGCAGTGAATCCTTACACCTTAGCGTTTCGACGCAGTATTTT	CASSESLHLSVSTQYF
.	TRBJ1-5	.	TRBV19	TGTGCCAGTACCAATAAGGGTTGGTCGGCAGGTCAACGCAATCAGCCCCAGCATTTT	CASTNKGWSAGQRNQPQHF
.	TRBJ1-2	TRBD1	TRBV6-5	TGTGCCACCCGAGCCCAGGACAGGGACGGCTACACCTTC	CATRAQDRDGYTF
.	TRBJ1-1	.	TRBV27	TGTGCCAGCAGTTTTGGGTTCGGGAGCACTGAAGCTTTCTTT	CASSFGFGSTEAFF
.	TRBJ2-7	TRBD2	TRBV7-6	TGTGCCAGCAGCCCACGGCACGGGCTAGCGGGAGGGCCAAAATCCGAGCAGTACTTC	CASSPRHGLAGGPKSEQYF